This TCR beta chain derives from a study of blood T cell repertoires in COVID-19. Whole-study context: Spain, Italy and the United States supplied samples that represented acute and convalescent COVID-19. In each case, the material was cDNA or gDNA derived from T cells, B-cell-depleted T cells, or PBMCs.

V lost 1 base, J lost 10 bases, and 9 bases lay in between. Germline V CDR1 and CDR2: SGHDT, YYEEEE. This CDR3 has 12 amino acids. Seattle patients were enrolled while actively infected and followed longitudinally. In the original processing: The authors estimated nucleated cell counts from reference gene primer amplification. Profiling relied on immunoSEQ multiplex PCR, and the TCRdb table lists in-frame clones only, not all of them. That table furnishes V, J and clone size, whereas the DNA furnished D and trimming. The sample has roughly 390,000 clones, around 87% seen once. The chain uses TRBV5-6 and TRBJ2-1, with D maybe TRBD1 (6 bases). The sample consisted of peripheral blood. This TCR derives from a woman younger than 45 with COVID-19, enrolled during active disease. In DNA, the CDR3 is TGTGCCAGCAGCTTGACCGACAGGGAGCAGTTCTTC. Translating it yields CASSLTDREQFF.